This T cell receptor (beta chain) was recorded in a study of T cell responses to AZD1222 COVID-19 vaccine. Only in-frame clones appear in the TCRdb table, and some are missing; sequencing was by immunoSEQ multiplex PCR. The sample yields 15,000 or so clones, about four fifths seen once. The CDR3 loop spans 15 amino acids. With V trimmed by 5 bases and J by 5 bases, 11 bases remained unmatched. Germline lookup yields CDR1 SGHAT and CDR2 FQNNGV. This clone has just a few counts. Its antigen is undetermined. General study findings and limits: Spike was spanned by vaccine-associated CD4 TCRs, which were dominant at 160-218 and 743-854. A rise in Spike-specific TCR breadth and depth followed two AZD1222 doses.

The chain couples TRBV11-2 to TRBJ2-7; 8 bases match TRBD1. The sequences come from peripheral blood, collected 28 days after the second AZD1222 dose. The sequence derives from an adult who received the AZD1222 COVID-19 vaccine. CDR3 in amino acids: CASSPIRQGRNEQYF. CDR3 bases: TGTGCCAGCAGCCCCATTCGACAGGGGCGGAACGAGCAGTACTTC.